The sequence of this T cell receptor (beta chain) was determined in a study of post-analysis software for immune sequencing data. Findings of the study overall: Diversity measured as normalized Chao1 was significantly lower in multiple sclerosis patients than in controls. Five TRBV segments, including TRBV5-6, TRBV5-1 and TRBV20-1, were more frequent in patients than controls.

Worth noting for this clonotype: Its antigen remains unidentified.

The CDR3 has 13 amino acids. The J segment lost 9 bases and the V segment lost 6 bases, leaving 10 bases of the junction unmatched. The germline gives CDR1 SNHLY, CDR2 FYNNEI. Carried by the TCR beta cDNA libraries were unique molecular identifiers. TCRdb analysed the PCR reads with MiXCR anew, one entry per CDR3 protein. The sample includes 600,000 to 700,000 distinct CDR3 sequences, approximately 60% seen only once; the top ten take approximately 10%. Sequenced input: blood. The gene calls are TRBV2 and TRBJ2-7; 8 bases match TRBD1. The origin of this receptor is a girl aged 2-10 years with multiple sclerosis. The CDR3 DNA sequence: TGTGCCAGCAGCCCCCGGACAGGGATCGGGCAGTACTTC. This translates into CASSPRTGIGQYF.